The source of this T cell receptor beta chain is a study of graft-versus-host responses after intestinal transplantation. The CDR3 length is 16 residues. Germline trimming cut 4 bases from V and 8 bases from J; bases unmatched to any gene: 8. In germline, CDR1 is MNHNS, CDR2 SASEGT. The table lists this clone with a few counts. Its matching antigen is unknown. Whole-study results and caveats: GvH clone levels peaked in circulation, and this peak was associated with early post-transplant HvG declines. Ileal or blood samples showed some GvH clones first, and such clones were also found in recipient marrow.

This table comes from immunoSEQ multiplex PCR, and its TCRdb copy is limited to in-frame clones, with some not included. Of about 70,000 clones listed, 90% are singletons. The chain couples TRBV6-1 to TRBJ1-6; 10 bases line up with TRBD1. This TCR came from a human donor who was the organ donor for an intestinal transplant. Sequenced here: unstimulated CD8+ T cells sorted from spleen or lymph node cells, sampled before transplant. This CDR3 is CASSAPRTGGDSPLHF. The CDR3 nucleotides read TGTGCCAGCAGTGCCCCCCGGACAGGGGGAGATTCACCCCTCCACTTT.